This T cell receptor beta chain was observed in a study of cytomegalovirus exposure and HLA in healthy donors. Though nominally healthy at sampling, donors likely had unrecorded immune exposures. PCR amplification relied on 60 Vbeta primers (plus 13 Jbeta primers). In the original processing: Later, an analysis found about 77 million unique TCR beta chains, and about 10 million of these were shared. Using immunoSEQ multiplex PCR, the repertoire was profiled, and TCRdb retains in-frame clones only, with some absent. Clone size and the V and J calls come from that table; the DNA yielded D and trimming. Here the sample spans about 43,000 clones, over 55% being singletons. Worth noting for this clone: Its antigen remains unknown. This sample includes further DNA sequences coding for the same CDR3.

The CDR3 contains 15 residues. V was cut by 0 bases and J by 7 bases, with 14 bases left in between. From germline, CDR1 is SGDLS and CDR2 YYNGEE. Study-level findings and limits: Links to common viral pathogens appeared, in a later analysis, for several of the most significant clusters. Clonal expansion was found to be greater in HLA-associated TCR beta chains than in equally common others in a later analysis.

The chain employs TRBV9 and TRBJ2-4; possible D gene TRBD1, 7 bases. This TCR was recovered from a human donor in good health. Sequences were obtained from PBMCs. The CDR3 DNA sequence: TGTGCCAGCAGCGTAGGGGGGGACAGTTTCAACATTCAGTACTTC. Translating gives CASSVGGDSFNIQYF.